One T cell receptor beta chain is described in this entry. The antigen remains undetermined. The data are from a study of cytotoxic CD8 clonotypes in ibrutinib-treated CLL. Study results and caveats: Higher clonality was seen at ibrutinib response and a return toward baseline at progression.

Clones were sequenced by immunoSEQ multiplex PCR, and TCRdb holds only the in-frame ones, with some missing. The sample records around 70,000 clones, around 78% being singletons. With cryopreserved PBMCs as the source, about 2.2 micrograms of genomic DNA went to TCR beta libraries. Losses at the gene ends were 2 bases for V and 11 bases for J; bases not matched to a gene: 7. CDR3 size: 15 residues. Germline V gene lookup returns CDR1 SNHLY and CDR2 FYNNEI. The TCR originated in a human donor with chronic lymphocytic leukemia. Sequencing was performed on PBMCs, taken after 24 months of ibrutinib treatment. The gene calls are TRBV2 and TRBJ2-1; 12 bases are a match to TRBD2. The CDR3 DNA follows: TGTGCCAGCAGTGAACGGGGGCTAGCGGGAGGGCAGCAGTTCTTC. Its translation is CASSERGLAGGQQFF.